This T cell receptor (beta chain) was sequenced during a study of T cell responses to AZD1222 COVID-19 vaccine. Study observations and caveats: A reported finding is that nearly half of spike-specific TCRs target unmutated variant regions.

Of note for this clone: Its antigen is not identified.

Assay used: immunoSEQ multiplex PCR; TCRdb lists only in-frame clones, some missing. The sample carries some 140,000 clones, roughly 90% recorded once. The specimen was peripheral blood, collected on day 0 of AZD1222 vaccination. The TCR was taken from an adult in good health.

CDR3 DNA: TGCGCCAGCAAAACTCGACAGATTTTTTCAACTAATGAAAAACTGTTTTTT. Residues: CASKTRQIFSTNEKLFF. The chain has TRBV5-1 and TRBJ1-4; D perhaps matches TRBD1 (5 bases). CDR3 length: 17 residues. Germline-derived CDR1 and CDR2 are SGHRS and YFSETQ. Trimming took 6 bases from V and 0 from J, leaving 18 bases between them.